Shown below are 9 T cell receptor beta chains from a single sample sequenced in a study of monozygotic twins with inflammatory bowel disease. TCRdb reprocessed the 5' RACE reads and keeps a single row for each CDR3 protein, giving no DNA. The data include nearly 450,000 distinct CDR3 sequences; the top ten clones carry about 2.2%. The specimen was blood. These receptors all come from a human donor with ulcerative colitis or Crohn's disease, or a healthy co-twin of an affected twin (not recorded which).

The J gene is TRBJ2-2, the V gene TRBV5-1; checking the TCRdb D call of TRBD2 is not possible without DNA. This CDR3 region has 17 residues. The V gene's germline CDR1 is SGHRS and CDR2 YFSETQ. The CDR3 is CASSLVGLARNTGELFF. Full variable domain (remainder filled in from reference TRBV5-1 and TRBJ2-2): KAGVTQTPRYLIKTRGQQVTLSCSPISGHRSVSWYQQTPGQGLQFLFEYFSETQRNKGNFPGRFSGRQFSNSRSEMNVSTLELGDSALYLCASSLVGLARNTGELFFGEGSRLTVL.

The chain links TRBV5-1 to TRBJ2-2; TCRdb's assignment of TRBD1 cannot be checked, as there is no DNA. Germline CDR1 reads SGHRS; CDR2 reads YFSETQ. The CDR3 is 15 residues long. The CDR3 here is CASSFDRSNTGELFF. The whole variable domain, remainder taken from reference TRBV5-1 and TRBJ2-2, is KAGVTQTPRYLIKTRGQQVTLSCSPISGHRSVSWYQQTPGQGLQFLFEYFSETQRNKGNFPGRFSGRQFSNSRSEMNVSTLELGDSALYLCASSFDRSNTGELFFGEGSRLTVL.

J is TRBJ2-2 and V is TRBV24-1; lacking DNA, the TRBD1 call made by TCRdb goes unchecked. This CDR3 region has 16 residues. Germline V gives CDR1 KGHDR, CDR2 SFDVKD. The CDR3 region is CATSDYRTGSTGELFF.

V and J are TRBV10-3 and TRBJ1-2; as DNA is missing, the TRBD1 call by TCRdb cannot be tested. Germline CDR1 is ENHRY and CDR2 is SYGVKD. CDR3 size: 15 residues. The CDR3 loop reads CATNSQMTGGYGYTF.

The chain employs TRBV9 and TRBJ2-3; the D gene TCRdb calls, TRBD1, cannot be checked with no DNA. The germline gives CDR1 SGDLS, CDR2 YYNGEE. The CDR3 runs 17 residues. The CDR3 sequence: CASSVGGGSTSTDTQYF.

The chain uses TRBV30 and TRBJ2-2; TCRdb names TRBD1, which stays unverified in the absence of DNA. Germline V lookup: CDR1 GTSNPN, CDR2 SVGIG (reference sequence). The CDR3 consists of 13 residues. CDR3 residues: CAWNRGYTGELFF.

J is TRBJ2-3 and V is TRBV5-5. The V gene's germline CDR1 is SGHKS and CDR2 YYEKEE (reference sequence). The CDR3 totals 14 residues. CDR3 sequence: CASSLADLLGTQYF. Full variable domain (rest looked up from reference TRBV5-5 and TRBJ2-3): DAGVTQSPTHLIKTRGQQVTLRCSPISGHKSVSWYQQVLGQGPQFIFQYYEKEERGRGNFPDRFSARQFPNYSSELNVNALLLGDSALYLCASSLADLLGTQYFGPGTRLTVL.

V gene TRBV2 combines with J gene TRBJ2-3; the TCRdb D gene call, TRBD1, has no DNA to confirm it. CDR1 is SNHLY, CDR2 FYNNEI, per germline. The CDR3 sequence is 11 residues long. CDR3 residues: CASSAGDTQYF.

This chain joins TRBV29-1 and TRBJ1-1; TCRdb lists TRBD1, though no DNA is available to test this call. The germline CDR1 and CDR2 sequences are SQVTM and ANQGSEA. This CDR3 comprises 15 residues. The CDR3: CSVQPGQALHTEAFF.